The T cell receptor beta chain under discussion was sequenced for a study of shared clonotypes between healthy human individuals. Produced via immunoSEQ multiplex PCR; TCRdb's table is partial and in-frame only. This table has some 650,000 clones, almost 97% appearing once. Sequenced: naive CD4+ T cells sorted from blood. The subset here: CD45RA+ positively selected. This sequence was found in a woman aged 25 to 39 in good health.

The CDR3 DNA reads as TGCGCCAGCAGCCAAGTGGGCAGGGGGGAAGCCAAAAACATTCAGTACTTC. Protein: CASSQVGRGEAKNIQYF. The chain joins TRBV4-1 to TRBJ2-4; TRBD1 might be the D (7 bases). Germline V CDR1 and CDR2: MGHRA, YSYEKL. The CDR3 has 17 amino acids. Trimming removed 1 base from V and 0 bases from J, with 13 bases in between.